The 23 T cell receptor beta chains below come from one sample, sequenced in a study of T cells after yellow fever vaccination. MiXCR, run by TCRdb on the 5' RACE reads, gives a single entry per CDR3 protein. Of some 320,000 distinct CDR3 sequences in the sample, 3.5% to 5% were seen once. The sequencing here drew on PBMCs, taken 15 days after the yellow fever booster vaccination. These receptors were taken from a man between 18 and 29 years old who received the YFV17D yellow fever vaccine.

There are a few counts of this clonotype. This rearrangement joins TRBV12-3 or TRBV12-4 to TRBJ2-1, with D unclear. The CDR3 has 13 residues. Trimming took 3 bases from V and 9 from J, leaving 12 bases between them. The CDR3 spells CASSLTLRGEQFF. The CDR3 nucleotides read TGTGCCAGCAGTTTGACGCTTCGAGGTGAGCAGTTCTTC.

The chain has TRBV19 and TRBJ1-4; no firm D call. The germline V gene encodes CDR1 LNHDA and CDR2 SQIVND (reference sequence). This CDR3 region has 14 residues. V lost 9 bases to trimming and J lost 7 bases, with 18 bases between them. CDR3 in amino acids: CASKEFSVGEKLFF. DNA of the CDR3: TGTGCCAGCAAGGAGTTCAGTGTTGGTGAAAAACTGTTTTTT.

This clonotype was picked up a small number of times. The CDR3 protein is CASSDLGVGAEAFF. CDR3 in DNA: TGCGCCAGCAGTGATCTAGGGGTGGGTGCTGAAGCTTTCTTT. The chain couples TRBV10-2 to TRBJ1-1; D perhaps matches TRBD1 (5 bases). V was cut by 3 bases and J by 6 bases, with 14 bases left in between. The CDR3 extends over 14 amino acids. Germline V gene data show CDR1 as WSHSY and CDR2 as SAAADI.

The chain uses TRBV11-3 and TRBJ2-2, with D uncertain. This CDR3 contains 17 residues. Trimming shortened V by 3 bases and J by 4 bases, and 18 bases separated the two germline ends. Germline CDR1 and CDR2: SGHNT and YENEEA. CDR3 region: CASSFTVFRWSTGELFF. CDR3 coding DNA: TGTGCCAGCAGCTTTACGGTCTTTCGCTGGTCCACCGGGGAGCTGTTTTTT. Full variable domain (outside the CDR3, taken from reference TRBV11-3 and TRBJ2-2): EAGVVQSPRYKIIEKKQPVAFWCNPISGHNTLYWYLQNLGQGPELLIRYENEEAVDDSQLPKDRFSAERLKGVDSTLKIQPAELGDSAVYLCASSFTVFRWSTGELFFGEGSRLTVL.

This clonotype has at least ten counts. The V and J genes are TRBV20-1 and TRBJ1-2; TRBD1 matches at 11 bases. The V segment lost 1 base and the J segment 5 bases; nucleotides outside the gene matches: 3. The V gene's germline CDR1 is DFQATT and CDR2 SNEGSKA (reference sequence). This CDR3 is built from 14 residues. CDR3 protein: CSARVRDRGYGYTF. CDR3 sequence (DNA): TGCAGTGCTAGAGTCCGGGACAGGGGGTATGGCTACACCTTC.

The rearrangement uses TRBV29-1 and TRBJ2-1; D gene uncertain. The germline V gene has CDR1 SQVTM and CDR2 ANQGSEA. Trimming took 7 bases from V and 5 from J, leaving 24 bases between them. The CDR3 runs 16 residues. Here the CDR3 reads CSAMKTSRTDDNEQFF. In DNA form, the CDR3 reads TGCAGCGCTATGAAAACCTCCCGGACGGACGACAATGAGCAGTTCTTC.

The chain has TRBV20-1 and TRBJ2-7; 7 bases map to TRBD2. This CDR3 has 15 amino acids. V was clipped by 3 bases and J by 7 bases; unmatched bases: 15. Germline-derived CDR1 and CDR2 are DFQATT and SNEGSKA (reference sequence). The CDR3 nucleotides read TGCAGTGCTAGCCCCGGCGGGAGCGACTCCGGAGAGCAGTACTTC. This encodes CSASPGGSDSGEQYF.

This clonotype has at least ten counts. J is TRBJ2-1 and V is TRBV21-1; no DNA check was done on the table's D call, TRBD2. TRBV21-1 is an annotated pseudogene. This CDR3 has 9 amino acids. CDR3 sequence (DNA): TGTGCCGGGGAATGGGAGCGGGGGTTC. This codes for CAGEWERGF.

At least ten counts were recorded for this clonotype. This CDR3 is CASSTPTGRPNTDTQYF. The CDR3 bases are TGTGCCAGCAGCACCCCGACAGGGCGCCCTAACACAGATACGCAGTATTTT. J is TRBJ2-3 and V is TRBV27, with 7 bases fitting TRBD1. Per the germline V gene, CDR1 is MNHEY and CDR2 is SMNVEV (reference sequence). V trimming: 6 bases; J trimming: 2 bases; junction bases outside the gene matches: 14. This CDR3 has 17 amino acids.

This clonotype was picked up many times. The V call is TRBV5-1, the J call TRBJ2-6; maybe TRBD1 (5 bases). This CDR3 has 16 amino acids. Germline V CDR1 and CDR2: SGHRS, YFSETQ. V lost 4 bases, J lost 0 bases, and 11 bases lay in between. CDR3 coding DNA: TGCGCCAGCAGCCCAAGACAGAGCTCTGGGGCCAACGTCCTGACTTTC. Its protein product is CASSPRQSSGANVLTF.

The V call is TRBV20-1, the J call TRBJ1-6, with TRBD1 as a possible D gene (5 bases). CDR1 and CDR2 from the germline V gene are DFQATT and SNEGSKA (reference sequence). The V end was cut by 3 bases, the J end by 7 bases, with 13 bases between. CDR3 length: 14 residues. The CDR3 protein is CSASSDRLNSPLHF. The CDR3, as DNA: TGCAGTGCTAGTTCAGACAGACTAAATTCACCCCTCCACTTT.

The gene calls are TRBV29-1 and TRBJ2-3; the D gene is possibly TRBD2 (5 bases). This CDR3 is built from 12 residues. Trimming stripped 6 bases from V and 5 bases from J, with 12 bases between. Germline loops: CDR1 SQVTM, CDR2 ANQGSEA. Here the CDR3 reads CSVFAGKDTQYF. CDR3 nucleotides: TGCAGCGTCTTCGCGGGTAAAGATACGCAGTATTTT.

In its sample, this clonotype was seen many times. The chain employs TRBV20-1 and TRBJ2-7, with 8 nucleotides matching TRBD1. This CDR3 spans 13 amino acids. V shed 2 bases and J 8 bases; nucleotides not matched to a gene: 8. Germline-derived CDR1 and CDR2 are DFQATT and SNEGSKA (reference sequence). CDR3: CSARQGAMVQQYV. Written as DNA, the CDR3 is TGCAGTGCTAGACAGGGGGCGATGGTCCAGCAGTACGTC.

This clonotype has a count of ten or more. The rearrangement joins TRBV7-2 to TRBJ2-5; perhaps D is TRBD1 or TRBD2 (5 bases each). Per the germline V gene, CDR1 is SGHTA and CDR2 is FQGNSA. This CDR3 is 14 amino acids long. Trimming took 1 base from V and 4 from J, leaving 10 bases between them. The CDR3 region has the DNA TGTGCCAGCAGCTTAGGAGGGGAGAGAGAGACCCAGTACTTC. Its protein product is CASSLGGERETQYF.

This clonotype was observed a few times. This chain's CDR3 is CASSQGPGRSSTDEQFF. Written as DNA, the CDR3 is TGCGCCAGCAGCCAAGGACCAGGGCGGTCATCTACTGATGAGCAGTTCTTC. The chain is built from TRBV4-3 and TRBJ2-1; maybe TRBD1 (5 bases). V gave up 1 base and J gave up 8 bases, with 21 bases separating them. The CDR3 length is 17 residues. Germline-derived CDR1 and CDR2 are LGHNA and YSLEER.

The chain has TRBV6-6 and TRBJ1-2; TRBD1 matches at 8 bases. This CDR3 contains 15 residues. Trimming at V came to 1 base and at J to 3 bases, leaving 4 bases not matched to a gene. Germline V CDR1 and CDR2: MNHNY, SVGAGI (reference sequence). The CDR3 nucleotides are TGTGCCAGCAGTTACTGGTCAGGGGGCGACTATGGCTACACCTTC. Its protein is CASSYWSGGDYGYTF.

This clonotype was recorded at least ten times. In DNA form, the CDR3 reads TGTGCCAGCAGGGGCCGCGACAGCCCTTTGGACGAGCAGTACGTC. Protein product: CASRGRDSPLDEQYV. The rearrangement joins TRBV6-2 or TRBV6-3 to TRBJ2-7; D might be TRBD1 (5 bases). V dropped 6 bases and J dropped 5 bases, with 20 bases sitting between them. Germline CDR1 MNHEY, CDR2 SVGEGT. The CDR3 is 15 residues long.

The V call is TRBV7-2, the J call TRBJ2-5; 8 bases are shared with TRBD2. The germline gives CDR1 SGHTA, CDR2 FQGNSA. The V and J ends lost 5 bases and 2 bases, in that order; junction bases with no gene match: 10. The CDR3 contains 16 residues. CDR3 nucleotides: TGTGCCAGCAGCCCGGATAGACTAGCGAGGCAAGAGACCCAGTACTTC. This encodes CASSPDRLARQETQYF.

The chain links TRBV20-1 to TRBJ2-7; D call uncertain. Between the trimmed V and J ends, which lost 3 bases and 4 bases, there was a span of 13 bases. Germline CDR1 reads DFQATT; CDR2 reads SNEGSKA (reference sequence). The CDR3 totals 13 residues. The CDR3 spells CSASGVADYEQYV. The CDR3, as DNA: TGCAGTGCTAGTGGGGTAGCTGATTACGAGCAGTACGTC.

This rearrangement joins TRBV4-3 to TRBJ2-2; 13 bases are shared with TRBD2. Germline CDR1 and CDR2: LGHNA and YSLEER. The V gene end was trimmed by 8 bases and the J gene end by 6 bases; junction bases not matched to a gene: 6. The CDR3 totals 15 residues. CDR3 residues: CASSGLAGVPGELFF. For the CDR3, the DNA is TGCGCCAGCTCCGGACTAGCGGGGGTTCCCGGGGAGCTGTTTTTT.

The V call is TRBV7-8, the J call TRBJ2-7; TRBD2 agrees at 11 bases. Trimming at V came to 3 bases and at J to 4 bases, leaving 5 bases not matched to a gene. This CDR3 spans 15 amino acids. Germline V gives CDR1 SGHVS, CDR2 FQNEAQ. For the CDR3, the DNA is TGTGCCAGCAGCTTGACTAGCGGGGTAAAATACGAGCAGTACTTC. Protein: CASSLTSGVKYEQYF.

This clonotype was seen a handful of times. The V gene is TRBV3-1, the J gene TRBJ2-1, with 9 bases identical to TRBD1. Trimming at V came to 4 bases and at J to 1 base, leaving 2 bases not matched to a gene. Germline lookup yields CDR1 LGHDT and CDR2 YNNKEL (reference sequence). This CDR3 comprises 15 residues. Here the CDR3 reads CASSRTGESYNEQFF. The CDR3 DNA reads TGTGCCAGCAGCCGGACAGGGGAGTCCTACAATGAGCAGTTCTTC.

This clonotype was seen many times. The V call is TRBV20-1, the J call TRBJ2-7, with D hard to call. The germline gives CDR1 DFQATT, CDR2 SNEGSKA (reference sequence). This CDR3 has 13 residues. The V end was cut by 2 bases, the J end by 2 bases, with 10 bases between. For the CDR3, the DNA is TGCAGTGCTAGATCCGGGCCAACCTACGAGCAGTACGTC. It codes for CSARSGPTYEQYV.